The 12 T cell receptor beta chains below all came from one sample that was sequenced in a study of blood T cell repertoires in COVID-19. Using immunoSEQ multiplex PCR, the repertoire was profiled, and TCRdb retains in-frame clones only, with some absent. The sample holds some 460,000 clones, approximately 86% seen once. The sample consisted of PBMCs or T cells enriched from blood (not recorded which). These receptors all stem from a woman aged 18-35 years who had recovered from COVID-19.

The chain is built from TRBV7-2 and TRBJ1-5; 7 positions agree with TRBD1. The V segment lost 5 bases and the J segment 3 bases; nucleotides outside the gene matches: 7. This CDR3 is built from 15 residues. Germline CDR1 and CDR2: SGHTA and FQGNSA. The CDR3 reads CASSTQGSFNQPQHF. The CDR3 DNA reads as TGTGCCAGCAGCACACAGGGGTCCTTCAATCAGCCCCAGCATTTT. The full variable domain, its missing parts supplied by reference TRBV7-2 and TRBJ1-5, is GAGVSQSPSNKVTEKGKDVELRCDPISGHTALYWYRQSLGQGLEFLIYFQGNSAPDKSGLPSDRFSAERTGGSVSTLTIQRTQQEDSAVYLCASSTQGSFNQPQHFGDGTRLSIL.

The CDR3: CASSPAGVGANVLTF. The CDR3, as DNA: TGTGCCAGCAGCCCCGCAGGGGTCGGGGCCAACGTCCTGACTTTC. This chain uses TRBV6-2 or TRBV6-3 with TRBJ2-6, with a possible D match to TRBD1 (6 bases). Trimming stripped 6 bases from V and 4 bases from J, with 13 bases between. Germline V CDR1 and CDR2: MNHEY, SVGEGT. CDR3 length: 15 amino acids.

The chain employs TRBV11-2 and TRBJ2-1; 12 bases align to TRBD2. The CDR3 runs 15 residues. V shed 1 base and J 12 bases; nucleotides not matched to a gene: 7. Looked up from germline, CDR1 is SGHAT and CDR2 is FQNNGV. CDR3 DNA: TGTGCCAGCAGCTTAGTCGCTAGCGGGGGGGCGTGGCAGTTCTTC. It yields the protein CASSLVASGGAWQFF. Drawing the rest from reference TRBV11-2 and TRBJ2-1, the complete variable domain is EAGVAQSPRYKIIEKRQSVAFWCNPISGHATLYWYQQILGQGPKLLIQFQNNGVVDDSQLPKDRFSAERLKGVDSTLKIQPAKLEDSAVYLCASSLVASGGAWQFFGPGTRLTVL.

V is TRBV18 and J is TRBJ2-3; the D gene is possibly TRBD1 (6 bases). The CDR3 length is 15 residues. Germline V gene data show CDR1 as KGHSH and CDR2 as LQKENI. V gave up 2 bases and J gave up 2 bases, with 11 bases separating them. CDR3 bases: TGTGCCAGCTCACCAAGCCAGGGGAACACAGATACGCAGTATTTT. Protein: CASSPSQGNTDTQYF.

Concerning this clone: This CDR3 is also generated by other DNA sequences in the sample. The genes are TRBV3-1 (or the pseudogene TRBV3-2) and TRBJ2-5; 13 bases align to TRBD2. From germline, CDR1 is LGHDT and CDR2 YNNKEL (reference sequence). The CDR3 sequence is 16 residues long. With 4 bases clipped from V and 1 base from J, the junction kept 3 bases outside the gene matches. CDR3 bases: TGTGCCAGCAGCCCCAGACTAGCGGGGGGCCAAGAGACCCAGTACTTC. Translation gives CASSPRLAGGQETQYF.

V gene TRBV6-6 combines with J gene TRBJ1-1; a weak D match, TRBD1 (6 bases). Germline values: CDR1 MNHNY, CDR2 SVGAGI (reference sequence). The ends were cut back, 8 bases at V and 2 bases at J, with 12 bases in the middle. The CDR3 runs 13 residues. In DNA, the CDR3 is TGTGCCAGCGGACGGACAGATAACACTGAAGCTTTCTTT. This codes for CASGRTDNTEAFF.

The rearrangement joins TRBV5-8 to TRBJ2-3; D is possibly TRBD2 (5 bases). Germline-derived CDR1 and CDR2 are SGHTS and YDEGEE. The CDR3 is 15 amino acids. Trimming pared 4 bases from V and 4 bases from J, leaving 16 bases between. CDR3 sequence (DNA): TGTGCCAGCAGCGAGGCCGGGGATTATGCAGATACGCAGTATTTT. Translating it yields CASSEAGDYADTQYF.

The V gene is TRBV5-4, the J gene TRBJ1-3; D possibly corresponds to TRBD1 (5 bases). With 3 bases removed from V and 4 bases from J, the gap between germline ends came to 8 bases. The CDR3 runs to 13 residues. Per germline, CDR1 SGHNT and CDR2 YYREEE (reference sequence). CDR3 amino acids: CASSSTEGNTIYF. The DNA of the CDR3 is TGTGCCAGCAGCTCGACAGAAGGAAACACCATATATTTT.

Here the CDR3 reads CAWSPGTEGGKLFF. The DNA of the CDR3 is TGTGCCTGGAGCCCGGGGACTGAGGGCGGAAAACTGTTTTTT. The V gene is TRBV30, the J gene TRBJ1-4; the D gene is possibly TRBD1 (5 bases). CDR1 and CDR2 from the germline V gene are GTSNPN and SVGIG (reference sequence). V gave up 3 bases and J gave up 10 bases, with 18 bases separating them. This CDR3 comprises 14 residues.

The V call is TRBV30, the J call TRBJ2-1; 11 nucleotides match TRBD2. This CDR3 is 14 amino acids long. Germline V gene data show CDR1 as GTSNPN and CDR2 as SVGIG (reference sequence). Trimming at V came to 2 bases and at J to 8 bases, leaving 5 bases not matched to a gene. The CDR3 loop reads CAWSRTSGLDEQFF. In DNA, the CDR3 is TGTGCCTGGAGTAGGACTAGCGGGCTCGATGAGCAGTTCTTC.

The CDR3 DNA is TGCGCCAGCAGCCCCTCCGGGACAGGGGACTACAATGAGCAGTTCTTC. Translating it yields CASSPSGTGDYNEQFF. This rearrangement joins TRBV5-1 to TRBJ2-1; TRBD1 aligns across 10 bases. CDR1 is SGHRS, CDR2 YFSETQ, per germline. V trimming: 4 bases; J trimming: 3 bases; junction bases outside the gene matches: 7. This CDR3 has 16 amino acids.

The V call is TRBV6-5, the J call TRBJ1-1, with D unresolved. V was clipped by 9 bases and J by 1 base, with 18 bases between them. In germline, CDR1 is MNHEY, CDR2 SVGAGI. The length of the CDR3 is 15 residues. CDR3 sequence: CASQRDMGENTEAFF. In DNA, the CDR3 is TGTGCCAGTCAGAGAGACATGGGAGAGAACACTGAAGCTTTCTTT.